This entry lists 14 T cell receptor beta chains sequenced from one sample in a study of Ad26.COV2.S vaccination and SARS-CoV-2 variants. Noted treatment: approximately 18 received Ad26.COV2.S at low or high dose, single or two shots; about 5 received placebo; per-sample allocation not given. Sampling happened 63 days after the first vaccine or placebo injection. Profiled with immunoSEQ multiplex PCR; TCRdb holds only in-frame clones, not every one. The sample holds around 450,000 clones; 90% are singletons and the top ten take about 4.4%. The sequenced sample was peripheral blood, obtained in a trial of Ad26.COV2.S vaccine versus placebo. The origin of the receptors is a person aged 18-60 years who received the Ad26.COV2.S COVID-19 vaccine or a placebo.

This chain links TRBV27 with TRBJ2-7; D perhaps matches TRBD1 (6 bases). The CDR3 loop spans 15 amino acids. Trimming cost V 8 bases and J 9 bases, with 26 bases left between them. CDR1 and CDR2 (germline): MNHEY, SMNVEV (reference sequence). The CDR3 DNA follows: TGTGCCAGCCGTCCGGCCCCCGTCAGGGGAATAGGGCAGTACTTC. Translating it yields CASRPAPVRGIGQYF.

This clone was recorded once. The rearrangement links TRBV2 to TRBJ1-6; perhaps TRBD1 as D (5 bases). V dropped 5 bases and J dropped 9 bases, with 14 bases sitting between them. The CDR3 sequence is 14 residues long. The germline CDR1 and CDR2 sequences are SNHLY and FYNNEI. The CDR3 loop reads CASSRDGAASPLHF. CDR3 coding DNA: TGTGCCAGCAGTCGGGACGGAGCGGCTTCACCCCTCCACTTT.

A single count supports this clone. This rearrangement joins TRBV13 to TRBJ2-7, with D perhaps TRBD1 (5 bases). V lost 5 bases, J lost 2 bases, and 16 bases lay in between. CDR3 length: 15 amino acids. Germline-derived CDR1 and CDR2 are PRHDT and FYEKMQ (reference sequence). Here the CDR3 reads CASSRTQGNTYEQYF. The CDR3, as DNA: TGTGCCAGCAGCCGAACCCAGGGAAATACCTACGAGCAGTACTTC.

The rearrangement joins TRBV6-5 to TRBJ2-7, with TRBD2 matching 11 bases. Unmatched junction bases numbered 10, after V lost 8 bases and J lost 4 bases. CDR3 length equals 15 residues. CDR1 is MNHEY, CDR2 SVGAGI, per germline. CDR3 DNA: TGTGCCAGCGCCGGGGAGTCTAGCGGGAGGTACGAGCAGTACTTC. This translates into CASAGESSGRYEQYF.

V usage is TRBV10-1 and J usage is TRBJ2-3; 7 bases agree with TRBD2. The CDR3 extends over 17 amino acids. Losses at the gene ends were 1 base for V and 5 bases for J; bases not matched to a gene: 12. Germline assignment: CDR1 WNHNN and CDR2 SYGVQD (reference sequence). CDR3 residues: CASSEFVVLGEGDTQYF. CDR3 DNA: TGCGCCAGCAGTGAGTTCGTAGTATTGGGGGAGGGAGATACGCAGTATTTT.

The V call is TRBV6-5, the J call TRBJ2-5; D gene uncertain. The V and J ends lost 5 bases and 1 base respectively, with 14 bases between them. CDR3 length equals 15 residues. CDR1 MNHEY and CDR2 SVGAGI come from the germline V gene. The chain's CDR3 is CASSQTPRSQETQYF. Written as DNA, the CDR3 is TGTGCCAGCAGTCAGACTCCTAGATCCCAAGAGACCCAGTACTTC.

The chain recombines TRBV18 with TRBJ2-2; D is possibly TRBD2 (6 bases). V lost 1 base, J lost 1 base, and 13 bases lay in between. The CDR3 sequence is 17 residues long. The germline CDR1 and CDR2 sequences are KGHSH and LQKENI. The DNA for the CDR3 is TGTGCCAGCTCACCACGTTGGCGCGGGGAGAACACCGGGGAGCTGTTTTTT. Translation gives CASSPRWRGENTGELFF.

V is TRBV30 and J is TRBJ2-3, with D possibly being TRBD2 (5 bases). The CDR3 is 13 amino acids. Trimming took off 1 base at V and 6 bases at J, with 11 bases between the two ends. The V gene's germline CDR1 is GTSNPN and CDR2 SVGIG (reference sequence). The CDR3, as DNA: TGTGCCTGGAGTGCCCTAGCTCCGGATACGCAGTATTTT. Protein: CAWSALAPDTQYF.

This chain uses TRBV30 with TRBJ2-5; no clear D gene. V was pared by 2 bases and J by 5 bases, with 15 bases between. Germline V CDR1 and CDR2: GTSNPN, SVGIG (reference sequence). The CDR3 runs to 14 residues. The CDR3 sequence: CAWSRNSPVETQYF. CDR3 nucleotide sequence: TGTGCCTGGAGTCGGAACAGCCCGGTGGAGACCCAGTACTTC.

The gene calls are TRBV27 and TRBJ2-7, with 11 nucleotides matching TRBD2. The CDR3 sequence is 17 residues long. V lost 0 bases and J lost 2; bases outside the gene matches: 6. The germline CDR1 and CDR2 sequences are MNHEY and SMNVEV (reference sequence). The DNA of the CDR3 is TGTGCCAGCAGTTTATCCCCTCGACTAGCGGGACCCTACGAGCAGTACTTC. Its protein is CASSLSPRLAGPYEQYF.

This chain uses TRBV6-5 with TRBJ1-4; no firm D call. The V end was cut by 6 bases, the J end by 5 bases, with 4 bases between. Germline assignment: CDR1 MNHEY and CDR2 SVGAGI. The CDR3 consists of 11 residues. The CDR3 sequence: CASRLNEKLFF. CDR3 in DNA: TGTGCCAGCAGGCTGAATGAAAAACTGTTTTTT.

The chain joins TRBV27 to TRBJ1-5; D is perhaps TRBD1 (5 bases). CDR1 MNHEY and CDR2 SMNVEV come from the germline V gene (reference sequence). V was pared by 5 bases and J by 3 bases, with 14 bases between. The CDR3 sequence is 15 residues long. Here the CDR3 reads CASSPRKGDNQPQHF. The CDR3 DNA sequence: TGTGCCAGCAGTCCAAGGAAAGGGGACAATCAGCCCCAGCATTTT.

The rearrangement links TRBV28 to TRBJ2-6; D not resolved. Trimming left V 5 bases short and J 1 base short, with 15 bases between. Germline CDR1 and CDR2: MDHEN and SYDVKM. The CDR3 consists of 17 residues. The CDR3 region is CASSSQHFGSGANVLTF. In DNA form, the CDR3 reads TGTGCCAGCAGTAGCCAACACTTCGGGTCTGGGGCCAACGTCCTGACTTTC.

The chain's CDR3 is CASSPIGATYEQYF. The CDR3 DNA follows: TGTGCCAGCAGCCCTATCGGGGCCACCTACGAGCAGTACTTC. The V call is TRBV9, the J call TRBJ2-7, with D tentatively TRBD1 or TRBD2 (5 bases each). The CDR3 contains 14 residues. Deletions cut 4 bases from V and 2 bases from J, with 13 bases between. CDR1 SGDLS and CDR2 YYNGEE come from the germline V gene.